This T cell receptor beta chain was observed in a study of blood T cell repertoires in COVID-19. Study summary: Samples of COVID-19 (acute and convalescent) were obtained from the United States, Italy and Spain. T cells, B-cell-depleted T cells, or PBMCs provided the cDNA or gDNA that served as material.

J was trimmed by 3 bases and V by 4 bases; bases with no gene match: 7. The germline gives CDR1 MNHEY, CDR2 SVGAGI. The CDR3 sequence is 15 residues long. In the study's own analysis: Reference gene primer amplification gave nucleated cell count estimates. Assay: immunoSEQ multiplex PCR; the TCRdb copy retains only in-frame clones and omits some. Clone size and the V and J calls come from that table; the DNA yielded D and trimming. The sample carries about 200,000 clones, 85% to 90% recorded once. The chain joins TRBV6-5 to TRBJ2-7; 9 bases are shared with TRBD1. This receptor was identified in a woman aged 70-85 years with acute or convalescent COVID-19. The sequencing sample was made of peripheral blood. CDR3 DNA sequence: TGTGCCAGCAGTTCCTCGGGACAGGGTCTCTACGAGCAGTACTTC. This codes for CASSSSGQGLYEQYF.